What follows describes a single T cell receptor (beta chain). Its antigen remains unidentified. No base quality information exists; no much larger clone differs at one position. Whole blood was collected in K2EDTA tubes by collaborating institutions according to the institutions' own protocols. For TCRbeta analysis, collaborator samples were shipped as frozen whole blood, as isolated PBMCs, or as DNA extracted from either sample type. This sample was taken from a study of blood T cell repertoires in COVID-19 (dated by TCRdb to the early 2020s). As for the study more broadly: The collaborator samples originated in the United States, Italy and Spain and spanned the acute and convalescent phases of COVID-19. A freely available public database, intended as a resource for researchers studying the immune response to SARS-CoV-2, is where the repertoires were released. The dataset comprised deeply sampled blood TCRbeta repertoires from subjects exposed to, actively infected with, or recovered from COVID-19. The samples were drawn from two sources: the first 160 participants of the ongoing ImmuneRACE study, and 950 to 1,500 subjects contributed by 6 global collaborators. Where HLA class I and class II types were available, the types were taken from metadata supplied by the sample provider, not from assay-based typing. The material from the prospective study consisted of cDNA or gDNA derived from T cells, B-cell-depleted T cells, or PBMCs. The sample metadata nearly always contained a de-identified subject ID, COVID-19 status, age in years and sex. The paper's findings and limits, for the study overall: The quantity of clinical and demographic metadata differed by source and by participant and was supplied without curation.

TCRbeta CDR3 regions were amplified from genomic DNA by means of the immunoSEQ Assay, a bias-controlled multiplex PCR. The study's processing was this. Within the assay, amplification of reference gene primers was used to estimate how many nucleated cells each sample contained. Sequence reads were collapsed and filtered to measure the absolute abundance of every unique TCRbeta CDR3 rearrangement. For each sample, productive Simpson clonality was calculated as the square root of Simpson's diversity index across productive rearrangements. In its TCRdb copy, this immuneACCESS table keeps in-frame sequences only and misses some clones. Where compared with another copy, unresolved V genes explain less than half of these, and the others have no known cause. V and J calls and clone size follow that table, whereas D and trimming were derived from the DNA. Here the sample has around 500,000 clones; roughly 85% occur a single time. The top ten constitute roughly 3.2% of the sample.

V and J are trimmed by 5 bases and 1 base, and the gene matches miss 5 bases of the junction. The germline V gene supplies CDR1 SGDLS and CDR2 YYNGEE. Measured from the cysteine to the phenylalanine, the CDR3 is 15 residues long. Of the read, only the CDR3 DNA is kept; its 45 bases are in frame from base 1. Sequencing input: peripheral blood. The rearranged segments are TRBV9 and TRBJ1-3; 8 bases in the junction line up with TRBD1. The source of this sequence is a human donor in a cohort sampled during active COVID-19. The bases read TGTGCCAGCAGACAGGGGGTAGCGTCTGGAAACACCATATATTTT. Its protein is CASRQGVASGNTIYF.